Listed below are T cell receptor beta chains from one sample, sequenced in a study of control samples from healthy donors and cancer patients. Sequencing used immunoSEQ multiplex PCR; TCRdb keeps in-frame clones, though not all of them. Of around 30,000 clones in the sample, about 85% were seen once. The sample taken for sequencing was PBMCs. Every receptor here comes from a woman in her 40s with lung cancer. CDR3s include the opening cysteine and the closing phenylalanine or tryptophan. A D gene is named only where the DNA matches it firmly. Only some rows state a clone size, as once, few, many or a class for expanded clones.

j_call: TRBJ1-2; d_call: TRBD1; v_call: TRBV27; cdr3_length: 17; clone_size: -; cdr3_aa: CASSLARGQGVGFGYTF; cdr3_nt: TGTGCCAGCAGTTTGGCCCGGGGACAGGGGGTAGGTTTTGGCTACACCTTC
j_call: TRBJ2-3; d_call: TRBD2; v_call: TRBV7-3; cdr3_length: 17; clone_size: -; cdr3_aa: CASSLTGGGTLPDTQYF; cdr3_nt: TGTGCCAGCAGCTTAACGGGGGGAGGGACCCTCCCTGATACGCAGTATTTT
j_call: TRBJ1-5; d_call: TRBD1; v_call: TRBV28; cdr3_length: 13; clone_size: -; cdr3_aa: CASQDRANQPQHF; cdr3_nt: TGTGCCAGCCAGGACAGGGCTAATCAGCCCCAGCATTTT
j_call: TRBJ2-1; d_call: -; v_call: TRBV3-1/TRBV3-2; cdr3_length: 17; clone_size: -; cdr3_aa: CASSHREGGSSYNEQFF; cdr3_nt: TGTGCCAGCAGCCATAGGGAGGGGGGGAGCTCCTACAATGAGCAGTTCTTC
j_call: TRBJ2-3; d_call: -; v_call: TRBV5-1; cdr3_length: 13; clone_size: once; cdr3_aa: CASSGQGLDTQYF; cdr3_nt: TGCGCCAGCAGCGGGCAGGGGCTAGATACGCAGTATTTT
j_call: TRBJ2-7; d_call: TRBD1; v_call: TRBV7-9; cdr3_length: 15; clone_size: -; cdr3_aa: CASSRLGDRSYEQYF; cdr3_nt: TGTGCCAGCAGCCGCCTCGGGGACAGGTCCTACGAGCAGTACTTC
j_call: TRBJ1-1; d_call: -; v_call: TRBV3-1/TRBV3-2; cdr3_length: 14; clone_size: -; cdr3_aa: CASSQDSWLTGAFF; cdr3_nt: TGTGCCAGCAGCCAAGATAGTTGGTTAACTGGGGCTTTCTTT
j_call: TRBJ2-7; d_call: -; v_call: TRBV4-2; cdr3_length: 16; clone_size: -; cdr3_aa: CASSRDSSEGFYEQYF; cdr3_nt: TGTGCCAGCAGCCGAGATTCGAGCGAGGGTTTCTACGAGCAGTACTTC
j_call: TRBJ1-4; d_call: -; v_call: TRBV5-6; cdr3_length: 13; clone_size: -; cdr3_aa: CASSLTVGRQLFF; cdr3_nt: TGTGCCAGCAGCTTGACTGTCGGGCGGCAACTGTTTTTT
j_call: TRBJ1-2; d_call: -; v_call: TRBV6-5; cdr3_length: 15; clone_size: -; cdr3_aa: CASSLWAGDAYGYTF; cdr3_nt: TGTGCCAGCAGTTTATGGGCAGGGGACGCCTATGGCTACACCTTC
j_call: TRBJ1-1; d_call: -; v_call: TRBV7-9; cdr3_length: 13; clone_size: -; cdr3_aa: CASSLTGNTEAFF; cdr3_nt: TGTGCCAGCAGCTTGACAGGGAACACTGAAGCTTTCTTT
j_call: TRBJ1-6; d_call: -; v_call: TRBV13; cdr3_length: 13; clone_size: -; cdr3_aa: CASSLQSNSPLHF; cdr3_nt: TGTGCCAGCAGCTTACAGAGTAATTCACCCCTCCACTTT
j_call: TRBJ1-2; d_call: -; v_call: TRBV5-8; cdr3_length: 13; clone_size: -; cdr3_aa: CASSQLLRIGYTF; cdr3_nt: TGTGCCAGCAGCCAGCTCCTTCGGATTGGCTACACCTTC
j_call: TRBJ1-2; d_call: -; v_call: TRBV6-2/TRBV6-3; cdr3_length: 14; clone_size: -; cdr3_aa: CASSTYFLTPGYTF; cdr3_nt: TGTGCCAGCAGTACCTACTTTCTCACTCCTGGCTACACCTTC
j_call: TRBJ2-5; d_call: -; v_call: TRBV25-1; cdr3_length: 11; clone_size: -; cdr3_aa: CASRWSETQYF; cdr3_nt: TGTGCCAGCAGGTGGTCGGAGACCCAGTACTTC
j_call: TRBJ2-4; d_call: -; v_call: TRBV28; cdr3_length: 17; clone_size: -; cdr3_aa: CASRSSGAEVGKNIQYF; cdr3_nt: TGTGCCAGCAGATCGTCGGGGGCGGAAGTCGGCAAAAACATTCAGTACTTC
j_call: TRBJ1-2; d_call: -; v_call: TRBV4-1; cdr3_length: 12; clone_size: -; cdr3_aa: CASSQEPHGYTF; cdr3_nt: TGCGCCAGCAGCCAGGAACCACATGGCTACACCTTC
j_call: TRBJ1-2; d_call: TRBD1; v_call: TRBV3-1/TRBV3-2; cdr3_length: 18; clone_size: -; cdr3_aa: CASSLLGQGVVANYGYTF; cdr3_nt: TGTGCCAGCAGCCTCCTAGGACAGGGGGTTGTAGCTAACTATGGCTACACCTTC
j_call: TRBJ2-3; d_call: TRBD1; v_call: TRBV27; cdr3_length: 15; clone_size: -; cdr3_aa: CASRRTGGNADTQYF; cdr3_nt: TGTGCCAGCAGGCGGACAGGGGGCAACGCAGATACGCAGTATTTT
j_call: TRBJ2-1; d_call: TRBD1; v_call: TRBV9; cdr3_length: 14; clone_size: -; cdr3_aa: CASTTGGTYNEQFF; cdr3_nt: TGTGCCAGCACCACAGGGGGCACCTACAATGAGCAGTTCTTC
j_call: TRBJ1-5; d_call: -; v_call: TRBV10-1; cdr3_length: 15; clone_size: -; cdr3_aa: CASSVYGGLDQPQHF; cdr3_nt: TGCGCCAGCAGTGTCTATGGGGGCCTCGATCAGCCCCAGCATTTT
j_call: TRBJ1-2; d_call: -; v_call: TRBV6-5; cdr3_length: 14; clone_size: -; cdr3_aa: CASRPGLGDYGYTF; cdr3_nt: TGTGCCAGCCGACCGGGACTCGGGGACTATGGCTACACCTTC
j_call: TRBJ1-6; d_call: -; v_call: TRBV5-8; cdr3_length: 12; clone_size: -; cdr3_aa: CASSLETSPLHF; cdr3_nt: TGTGCCAGCAGCCTAGAAACTTCACCCCTCCACTTT
j_call: TRBJ2-7; d_call: -; v_call: TRBV2; cdr3_length: 13; clone_size: -; cdr3_aa: CASSATGSGEQYF; cdr3_nt: TGTGCCAGCAGTGCAACAGGGTCAGGGGAGCAGTACTTC
j_call: TRBJ2-1; d_call: -; v_call: TRBV5-1; cdr3_length: 16; clone_size: -; cdr3_aa: CASSFETGSSYNEQFF; cdr3_nt: TGCGCCAGCAGCTTTGAAACAGGGAGCTCCTACAATGAGCAGTTCTTC
j_call: TRBJ2-2; d_call: -; v_call: TRBV24-1; cdr3_length: 19; clone_size: -; cdr3_aa: CATSDLPLDLLTNTGELFF; cdr3_nt: TGTGCCACCAGTGATTTGCCCTTGGACTTACTGACGAACACCGGGGAGCTGTTTTTT
j_call: TRBJ2-7; d_call: -; v_call: TRBV28; cdr3_length: 13; clone_size: -; cdr3_aa: CASISRPNYEQYF; cdr3_nt: TGTGCCAGCATAAGTAGACCTAACTACGAGCAGTACTTC
j_call: TRBJ1-1; d_call: -; v_call: TRBV18; cdr3_length: 13; clone_size: -; cdr3_aa: CASSPGGNTEAFF; cdr3_nt: TGTGCCAGCTCACCGGGGGGGAACACTGAAGCTTTCTTT
j_call: TRBJ2-5; d_call: TRBD2; v_call: TRBV24-1; cdr3_length: 15; clone_size: -; cdr3_aa: CATRAKRGGGETQYF; cdr3_nt: TGTGCCACCAGGGCCAAGCGGGGGGGCGGGGAGACCCAGTACTTC
j_call: TRBJ1-1; d_call: TRBD1; v_call: TRBV11-2; cdr3_length: 16; clone_size: -; cdr3_aa: CASSLRFGTVNTEAFF; cdr3_nt: TGTGCCAGCAGCTTGCGATTTGGGACAGTGAACACTGAAGCTTTCTTT
j_call: TRBJ1-1; d_call: TRBD1; v_call: TRBV19; cdr3_length: 14; clone_size: -; cdr3_aa: CASSSGTGRTEAFF; cdr3_nt: TGTGCCAGTAGTTCCGGGACAGGGCGCACTGAAGCTTTCTTT
j_call: TRBJ2-1; d_call: -; v_call: TRBV7-6; cdr3_length: 17; clone_size: -; cdr3_aa: CASSFLSAATVYNEQFF; cdr3_nt: TGTGCCAGCAGCTTTCTTAGCGCGGCGACCGTCTACAATGAGCAGTTCTTC
j_call: TRBJ2-7; d_call: -; v_call: TRBV29-1; cdr3_length: 11; clone_size: medium-sized; cdr3_aa: CSVGVSYEQYF; cdr3_nt: TGCAGCGTTGGGGTTTCCTACGAGCAGTACTTC
j_call: TRBJ1-2; d_call: -; v_call: TRBV6-6; cdr3_length: 15; clone_size: -; cdr3_aa: CASRRTAYINYGYTF; cdr3_nt: TGTGCCAGCAGGCGGACGGCCTACATTAACTATGGCTACACCTTC
j_call: TRBJ2-2; d_call: -; v_call: TRBV5-1; cdr3_length: 16; clone_size: -; cdr3_aa: CASSLLAGSNTGELFF; cdr3_nt: TGCGCCAGCAGCTTGTTGGCAGGGAGTAACACCGGGGAGCTGTTTTTT
j_call: TRBJ2-6; d_call: -; v_call: TRBV19; cdr3_length: 17; clone_size: -; cdr3_aa: CASTTQGGSSGANVLTF; cdr3_nt: TGTGCCAGTACCACACAGGGGGGGAGCTCTGGGGCCAACGTCCTGACTTTC
j_call: TRBJ2-4; d_call: -; v_call: TRBV30; cdr3_length: 14; clone_size: -; cdr3_aa: CAWSVHRAKNIQYF; cdr3_nt: TGTGCCTGGAGTGTACACAGGGCCAAAAACATTCAGTACTTC
j_call: TRBJ1-1; d_call: -; v_call: TRBV28; cdr3_length: 13; clone_size: -; cdr3_aa: CASSNEAGTEAFF; cdr3_nt: TGTGCCAGCAGCAATGAGGCGGGTACTGAAGCTTTCTTT
j_call: TRBJ2-2; d_call: TRBD1; v_call: TRBV7-3; cdr3_length: 16; clone_size: -; cdr3_aa: CASSSTGTGNTGELFF; cdr3_nt: TGTGCCAGCAGCTCAACCGGGACAGGGAACACCGGGGAGCTGTTTTTT
j_call: TRBJ1-3; d_call: -; v_call: TRBV6-5; cdr3_length: 14; clone_size: -; cdr3_aa: CASNMGSSGNTIYF; cdr3_nt: TGTGCCAGCAATATGGGGAGCTCTGGAAACACCATATATTTT
j_call: TRBJ1-2; d_call: TRBD1; v_call: TRBV6-1; cdr3_length: 14; clone_size: -; cdr3_aa: CASSEGSGGYGYTF; cdr3_nt: TGTGCCAGCAGTGAGGGTTCAGGGGGCTATGGCTACACCTTC
j_call: TRBJ1-2; d_call: -; v_call: TRBV20-1; cdr3_length: 13; clone_size: -; cdr3_aa: CSASLSVGWGYTF; cdr3_nt: TGCAGTGCTAGTTTGTCTGTGGGTTGGGGCTACACCTTC
j_call: TRBJ2-1; d_call: TRBD2; v_call: TRBV5-1; cdr3_length: 17; clone_size: -; cdr3_aa: CASSLRTSGFFYNEQFF; cdr3_nt: TGCGCCAGCAGCCTACGGACTAGCGGATTCTTCTACAATGAGCAGTTCTTC
j_call: TRBJ1-4; d_call: -; v_call: TRBV7-2; cdr3_length: 15; clone_size: -; cdr3_aa: CASSLVGSASEKLFF; cdr3_nt: TGTGCCAGCAGCCTTGTCGGTTCAGCCAGTGAAAAACTGTTTTTT
j_call: TRBJ2-7; d_call: -; v_call: TRBV9; cdr3_length: 15; clone_size: -; cdr3_aa: CASSVDGIESYEQYF; cdr3_nt: TGTGCCAGCAGCGTAGACGGGATAGAGTCCTACGAGCAGTACTTC
j_call: TRBJ2-7; d_call: -; v_call: TRBV27; cdr3_length: 15; clone_size: -; cdr3_aa: CASTSMVQGGREQYF; cdr3_nt: TGTGCCAGCACCTCAATGGTGCAGGGAGGTAGGGAGCAGTACTTC
j_call: TRBJ1-1; d_call: TRBD1; v_call: TRBV6-1; cdr3_length: 15; clone_size: -; cdr3_aa: CASSEAGTGWTEAFF; cdr3_nt: TGTGCCAGCAGTGAAGCCGGGACAGGGTGGACTGAAGCTTTCTTT
j_call: TRBJ1-5; d_call: -; v_call: TRBV24-1; cdr3_length: 13; clone_size: -; cdr3_aa: CATSDYGDQPQHF; cdr3_nt: TGTGCCACCAGTGATTACGGGGACCAGCCCCAGCATTTT
j_call: TRBJ1-1; d_call: -; v_call: TRBV19; cdr3_length: 14; clone_size: -; cdr3_aa: CASSIGQMNTEAFF; cdr3_nt: TGTGCCAGTAGTATAGGCCAAATGAACACTGAAGCTTTCTTT
j_call: TRBJ1-3; d_call: -; v_call: TRBV11-2; cdr3_length: 15; clone_size: -; cdr3_aa: CASSTTGAAGNTIYF; cdr3_nt: TGTGCCAGCAGCACCACGGGGGCTGCTGGAAACACCATATATTTT
j_call: TRBJ2-1; d_call: TRBD2; v_call: TRBV30; cdr3_length: 15; clone_size: -; cdr3_aa: CAWSVAGRYYNEQFF; cdr3_nt: TGTGCCTGGAGTGTAGCGGGGCGCTACTACAATGAGCAGTTCTTC
j_call: TRBJ1-2; d_call: -; v_call: TRBV2; cdr3_length: 13; clone_size: -; cdr3_aa: CASTVSGSYGYTF; cdr3_nt: TGTGCCAGCACGGTTTCGGGTAGCTATGGCTACACCTTC
j_call: TRBJ1-6; d_call: -; v_call: TRBV5-6; cdr3_length: 18; clone_size: -; cdr3_aa: CASSLNMWGRYNNSPLHF; cdr3_nt: TGTGCCAGCAGCTTGAACATGTGGGGCCGGTACAATAATTCACCCCTCCACTTT